This entry is about one T cell receptor (beta chain). As handled by the study authors: Nucleated cell number was recorded as an estimate derived from reference gene primer amplification. Only in-frame clones appear in the TCRdb table, and some are missing; sequencing was by immunoSEQ multiplex PCR. That table supplies the V and J calls and clone size; D and trimming were determined from the DNA. The sample carries a few hundred thousand clones, approximately 90% recorded once. The data originate from a study of blood T cell repertoires in COVID-19. Study as a whole: Italy, Spain and the United States were the sources of the convalescent and acute COVID-19 samples.

V lost 4 bases and J lost 6, with 10 bases in between. The CDR3 contains 13 residues. CDR1 is ENHRY, CDR2 SYGVKD, per germline. The origin of this receptor is a man in his sixties who had recovered from COVID-19. The material sequenced was peripheral blood. V is TRBV10-3 and J is TRBJ2-1, with D perhaps matching TRBD2 (5 bases). CDR3 DNA: TGTGCCATCAGTGGGACTGATGTCAATGAGCAGTTCTTC. It is translated as CAISGTDVNEQFF.